This paragraph covers one T cell receptor (beta chain) sequence. These data belong to a study of siplizumab effects on memory and regulatory T cells. There are 13 residues in the CDR3. Germline V gene sequence: CDR1 SQVTM, CDR2 ANQGSEA. The V end lost 6 bases, the J end lost 5 bases, and 13 bases lay between the germline ends. This table comes from immunoSEQ multiplex PCR, and its TCRdb copy is limited to in-frame clones, with some not included. Here the sample spans approximately 98,000 clones, around 94% being singletons. The chain uses TRBV29-1 and TRBJ2-2; D uncertain. What was sequenced was non-Treg CD4+ T cells sorted from blood. This receptor was identified in a human donor in good health. The CDR3: CSVAPRQTGELFF. DNA of the CDR3: TGCAGCGTCGCCCCGAGGCAGACCGGGGAGCTGTTTTTT.